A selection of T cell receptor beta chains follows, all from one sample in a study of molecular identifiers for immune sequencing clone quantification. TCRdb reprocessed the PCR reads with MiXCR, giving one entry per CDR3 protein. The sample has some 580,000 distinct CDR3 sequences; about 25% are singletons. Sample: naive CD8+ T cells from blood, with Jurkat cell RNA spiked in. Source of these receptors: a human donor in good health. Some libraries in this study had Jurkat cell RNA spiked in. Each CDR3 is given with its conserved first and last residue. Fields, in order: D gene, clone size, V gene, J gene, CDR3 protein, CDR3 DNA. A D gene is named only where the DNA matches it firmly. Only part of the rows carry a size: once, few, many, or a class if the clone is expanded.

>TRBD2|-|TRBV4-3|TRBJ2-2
CASSQDSQRGNTGELFF
TGCGCCAGCAGCCAAGATAGCCAGCGGGGGAACACCGGGGAGCTGTTTTTT
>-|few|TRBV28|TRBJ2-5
CASSPVGSDHQETQYF
TGTGCCAGCAGCCCCGTGGGTAGCGACCACCAAGAGACCCAGTACTTC
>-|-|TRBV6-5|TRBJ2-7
CASRSGVGYEQYF
TGTGCCAGCAGATCAGGGGTAGGCTACGAGCAGTACTTC
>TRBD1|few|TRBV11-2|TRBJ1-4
CASSLVGTGNEKLFF
TGTGCCAGCAGCTTAGTCGGGACAGGGAATGAAAAACTGTTTTTT
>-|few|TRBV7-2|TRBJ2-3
CASSFPAGRGTDTQYF
TGTGCCAGCAGCTTTCCAGCGGGCCGTGGGACAGATACGCAGTATTTT
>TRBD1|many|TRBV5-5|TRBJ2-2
CASSYGQGVLSGELFF
TGTGCCAGCAGCTACGGACAGGGGGTTCTATCCGGGGAGCTGTTTTTT
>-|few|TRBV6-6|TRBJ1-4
CASSYSVVAATNEKLFF
TGTGCCAGCAGTTACTCGGTCGTGGCCGCAACTAATGAAAAACTGTTTTTT
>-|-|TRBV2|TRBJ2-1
CASRTDGSPYNEQFF
TGTGCCAGCAGGACGGACGGCAGCCCCTACAATGAGCAGTTCTTC
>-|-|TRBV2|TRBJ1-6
CASRKTANSYNSPLHF
TGTGCCAGCAGAAAGACAGCTAACTCCTATAATTCACCCCTCCACTTT
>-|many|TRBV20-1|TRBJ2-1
CSARGREQFF
TGCAGTGCTAGAGGCCGTGAGCAGTTCTTC
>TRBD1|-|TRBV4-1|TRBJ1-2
CASSQDGQGFYGYTF
TGCGCCAGCAGCCAAGATGGACAGGGGTTTTATGGCTACACCTTC
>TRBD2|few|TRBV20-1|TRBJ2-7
CSARDRSPGLRASEQYF
TGCAGTGCTAGAGATCGATCCCCGGGACTACGGGCATCCGAGCAGTACTTC
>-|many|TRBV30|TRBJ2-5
CASNREQETQYF
TGTGCCTCCAACAGGGAGCAAGAGACCCAGTACTTC
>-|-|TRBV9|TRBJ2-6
CASSCAEEVGANALTF
TGTGCCAGCAGCTGCGCCGAAGAGGTCGGGGCCAACGCCCTGACTTTC
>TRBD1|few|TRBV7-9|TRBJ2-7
CASSIGTGVYNEQYF
TGTGCCAGCAGCATCGGGACAGGGGTTTACAACGAGCAGTACTTC
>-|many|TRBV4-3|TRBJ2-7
CASSPGPGDYEQYF
TGCGCCAGCAGCCCCGGGCCCGGGGACTACGAGCAGTACTTC
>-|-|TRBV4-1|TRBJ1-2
CASSQDPGGSENSYGYTF
TGCGCCAGCAGCCAAGATCCCGGCGGCAGCGAAAATTCCTATGGCTACACCTTC
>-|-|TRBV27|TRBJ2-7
CASSLMSSYEQYF
TGTGCCAGCAGTCTCATGAGCTCCTACGAGCAGTACTTC
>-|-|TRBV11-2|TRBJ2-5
CASSLDSGQETQYF
TGTGCCAGCAGCTTAGATAGCGGACAAGAGACCCAGTACTTC
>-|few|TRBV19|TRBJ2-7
CASSASLGGISQYEQYF
TGTGCCAGTAGTGCCTCCCTCGGAGGGATTAGCCAGTACGAGCAGTACTTC
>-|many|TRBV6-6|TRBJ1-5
CASSLDIYSNQPQHF
TGTGCCAGCAGCCTGGACATTTATAGCAATCAGCCCCAGCATTTT
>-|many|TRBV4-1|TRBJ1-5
CASSQDRTVGQPQHF
TGCGCCAGCAGCCAAGATAGAACGGTGGGTCAGCCCCAGCATTTT
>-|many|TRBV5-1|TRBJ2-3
CASRGSSTDTQYF
TGCGCCAGCAGGGGGTCTAGCACAGATACGCAGTATTTT
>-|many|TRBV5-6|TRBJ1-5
CASGVGGGSNQPQHF
TGTGCCAGCGGAGTAGGGGGGGGAAGCAATCAGCCCCAGCATTTT
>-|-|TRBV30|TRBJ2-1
CAWSVAGRSYNEQFF
TGTGCCTGGAGTGTAGCAGGAAGGTCCTACAATGAGCAGTTCTTC
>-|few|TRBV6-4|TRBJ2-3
CASRENPGTAATDTQYF
TGTGCCAGCAGGGAGAACCCCGGGACCGCGGCCACAGATACGCAGTATTTT
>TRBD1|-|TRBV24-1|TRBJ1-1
CATRETGNSEAFF
TGTGCCACCAGGGAGACAGGGAACTCTGAAGCTTTCTTT
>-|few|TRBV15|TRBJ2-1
CATSRDFSTWGGQGNEQFF
TGTGCCACCAGCAGAGATTTTTCCACGTGGGGGGGGCAGGGCAATGAGCAGTTCTTC
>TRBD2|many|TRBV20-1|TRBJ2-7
CSASHDAVAGVYEQYF
TGCAGTGCTAGTCACGACGCGGTAGCGGGAGTATACGAGCAGTACTTC
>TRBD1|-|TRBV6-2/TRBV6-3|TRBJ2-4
CAGSTGVNIQYF
TGTGCTGGCAGCACAGGGGTGAACATTCAGTACTTC
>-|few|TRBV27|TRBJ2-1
CASSFRVGLDNEQFF
TGTGCCAGCAGTTTTCGGGTAGGGTTGGACAATGAGCAGTTCTTC